A single T cell receptor beta chain is shown here with its context. Its antigen is unidentified. These data belong to a study of CD8 T cells in ankylosing spondylitis. General study findings and limits: Ankylosing spondylitis blood appeared to carry a characteristic TCR beta motif of several highly homologous variants. Reported data indicate significant enrichment of disease-linked clones within matched ankylosing spondylitis synovial fluid.

Quantitative 5'-RACE was performed with molecular barcodes, and it yielded the TCR beta libraries. Using its own MiXCR run on the 5' RACE reads, TCRdb lists one record per CDR3 protein. The sample yields approximately 130,000 distinct CDR3 sequences, roughly 10% seen once. The CDR3 has 14 residues. Germline V gene data show CDR1 as LGHDT and CDR2 as YNNKEL (reference sequence). With 3 bases removed from V and 7 bases from J, the gap between germline ends came to 15 bases. Material: blood, either unsorted or a sorted T cell fraction (not recorded which). V is TRBV3-1 and J is TRBJ1-1; a weak D match, TRBD1 (5 bases). This receptor was identified in a female donor with ankylosing spondylitis or in good health (not recorded which). CDR3 nucleotides: TGTGCCAGCAGCCATGGGGTTGGGGCCGGTGAAGCTTTCTTT. It translates to CASSHGVGAGEAFF.